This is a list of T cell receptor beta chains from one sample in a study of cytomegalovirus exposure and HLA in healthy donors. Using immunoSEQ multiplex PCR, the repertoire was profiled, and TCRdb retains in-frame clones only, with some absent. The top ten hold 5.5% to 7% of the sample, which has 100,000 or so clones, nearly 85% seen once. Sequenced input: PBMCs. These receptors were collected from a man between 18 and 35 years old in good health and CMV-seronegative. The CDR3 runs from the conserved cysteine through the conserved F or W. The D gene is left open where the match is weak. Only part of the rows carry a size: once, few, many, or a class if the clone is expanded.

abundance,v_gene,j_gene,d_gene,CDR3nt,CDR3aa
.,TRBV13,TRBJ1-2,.,TGTGCCAGCAGCTTAGCCGGACAGCCCTTCAATGGCTACACCTTC,CASSLAGQPFNGYTF
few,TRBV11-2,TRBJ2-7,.,TGTGCCAGCAGCTTGCCAGGGGATCATGCCTACGAGCAGTACTTC,CASSLPGDHAYEQYF
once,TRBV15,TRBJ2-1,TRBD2,TGTGCCACCAGCGACAAGATCAAGCGGGATTTGATGAATGAGCAGTTCTTC,CATSDKIKRDLMNEQFF
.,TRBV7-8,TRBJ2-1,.,TGTGCCAGCAGCTTAGGGGACACCGGGAATGAGCAGTTCTTC,CASSLGDTGNEQFF
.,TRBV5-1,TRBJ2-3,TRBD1,TGCGCCAGCAGCTCCTCCGGGACAGCCCTGACTAGCACAGATACGCAGTATTTT,CASSSSGTALTSTDTQYF
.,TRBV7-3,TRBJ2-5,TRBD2,TGTGCCAGCAGCCAGGGACTAGCGGGAGGGGGAGAGACCCAGTACTTC,CASSQGLAGGGETQYF
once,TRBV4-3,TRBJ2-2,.,TGCGCCAGCAGCAGGGAGTGGGGCACCGGGGAGCTGTTTTTT,CASSREWGTGELFF
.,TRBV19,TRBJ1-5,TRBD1,TGTGCCAGTAGTATAGCCGAGGGGGCGAGCAATCAGCCCCAGCATTTT,CASSIAEGASNQPQHF
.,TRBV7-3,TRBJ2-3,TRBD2,TGTGCCAGCAGCTTAAGACTAGCGGGGGGAACAGATACGCAGTATTTT,CASSLRLAGGTDTQYF
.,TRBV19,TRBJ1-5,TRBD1,TGTGCCAGTAGTCCAAGACAGGGGAGGAACAATCAGCCCCAGCATTTT,CASSPRQGRNNQPQHF
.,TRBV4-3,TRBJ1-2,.,TGCGCCAGCAGCCAGTCCAGGGGTCTAGTCTATGGCTACACCTTC,CASSQSRGLVYGYTF
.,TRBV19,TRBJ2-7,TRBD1,TGTGCCAGTAAACCCTCCTCAGGGGGCTACGAGCAGTACTTC,CASKPSSGGYEQYF
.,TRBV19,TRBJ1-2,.,TGTGCCAGTAGTATGTCGGGTTCAGCTAACTATGGCTACACCTTC,CASSMSGSANYGYTF
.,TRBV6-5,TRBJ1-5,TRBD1,TGTGCCAGCAGTCAGACAGGGGACAATCAGCCCCAGCATTTT,CASSQTGDNQPQHF
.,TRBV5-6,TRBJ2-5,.,TGTGCCAGCAGCTTTCTTGATGAGCAGTACTTC,CASSFLDEQYF
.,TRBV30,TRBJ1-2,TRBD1,TGTGCCTGGAGTTTAACTCTAGCCCGTCAGGGGGCACTGGGCTACACCTTC,CAWSLTLARQGALGYTF
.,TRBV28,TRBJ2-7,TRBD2,TGTGCCAGCAGCCTGAACGTCAAGGAGCGGGAAAGCTACGAGCAGTACTTC,CASSLNVKERESYEQYF
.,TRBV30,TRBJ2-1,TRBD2,TGTGCCTGGAGTGTCATGGGGACTAGCGGGAGCGATGAGCAGTTCTTC,CAWSVMGTSGSDEQFF
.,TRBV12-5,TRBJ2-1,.,TGTGCTAACGGCAGGGGGGTATACAATGAGCAGTTCTTC,CANGRGVYNEQFF
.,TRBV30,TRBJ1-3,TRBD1,TGTGCCTGGACCGACAGGGAGGGAAACACCATATATTTT,CAWTDREGNTIYF
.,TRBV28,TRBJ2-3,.,TGTGCCAGCAGTTACCCCTTAAACAGGGAACCACAAGATACGCAGTATTTT,CASSYPLNREPQDTQYF
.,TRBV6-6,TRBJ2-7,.,TGTGCCAGCAGTTACTGGATCAGGTACTCCGAGCAGTACTTC,CASSYWIRYSEQYF
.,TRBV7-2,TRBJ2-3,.,TGTGCCAGCAGCTTAGCTAGGGGCCGCACAGATACGCAGTATTTT,CASSLARGRTDTQYF
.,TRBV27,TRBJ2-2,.,TGTGCCAGCAGTTTCAAATCGGGGAACACCGGGGAGCTGTTTTTT,CASSFKSGNTGELFF
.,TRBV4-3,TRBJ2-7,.,TGCGCCAGCAGCCAAGGGGCAATGACGACCTACGAGCAGTACTTC,CASSQGAMTTYEQYF
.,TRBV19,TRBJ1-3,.,TGTGCCACCATGAGCCGGGGGTACTCTGGAAACACCATATATTTT,CATMSRGYSGNTIYF
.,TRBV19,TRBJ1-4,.,TGTGCCAGTAGTATCTTACAGGAAGTTAATGAAAAACTGTTTTTT,CASSILQEVNEKLFF
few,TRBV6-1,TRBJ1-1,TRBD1,TGTGCCAACTATAAAACGTCACAGGGGTGGACTGAAGCTTTCTTT,CANYKTSQGWTEAFF
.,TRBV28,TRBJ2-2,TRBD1,TGTGCCAGCAGAAACACAGGGGTGGCCGGGGAGCTGTTTTTT,CASRNTGVAGELFF
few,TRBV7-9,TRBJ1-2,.,TGTGCCAGCAGCTTAGACACCTATGGCTACACCTTC,CASSLDTYGYTF
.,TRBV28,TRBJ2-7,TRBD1,TGTGCCAGCAGCCCCAGGGACAGCAGGTACTACGAGCAGTACTTC,CASSPRDSRYYEQYF
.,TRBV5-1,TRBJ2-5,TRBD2,TGCGCCAGCAGCTCGGGACTAGCGGGACTAGAGACCCAGTACTTC,CASSSGLAGLETQYF
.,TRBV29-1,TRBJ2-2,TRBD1,TGCAGCGTTGGCTTTTGGGACAGGGGCTCCGGGGAGCTGTTTTTT,CSVGFWDRGSGELFF
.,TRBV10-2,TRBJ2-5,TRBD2,TGCGCCAGCAGTAGAGGACTAGCGGGAGCGCGATCAGGAGAGACCCAGTACTTC,CASSRGLAGARSGETQYF
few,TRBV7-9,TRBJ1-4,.,TGTGCCAGCAGCTTAGCCCTGGGGGGGGCACCTAATGAAAAACTGTTTTTT,CASSLALGGAPNEKLFF
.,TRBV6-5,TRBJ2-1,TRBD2,TGTGCCAGCAGTTTAGAAAGGGCGGGAGGGCCGGGTGAGCAGTTCTTC,CASSLERAGGPGEQFF
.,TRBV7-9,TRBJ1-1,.,TGTGCCAGCAGCCCGAGGTGGGGGGGATTGAACACTGAAGCTTTCTTT,CASSPRWGGLNTEAFF
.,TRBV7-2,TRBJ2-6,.,TGTGCCAGCAGTGACGCGCGGGGGGCCAACGTCCTGACTTTC,CASSDARGANVLTF
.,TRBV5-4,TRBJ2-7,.,TGTGCCAGCAGCTTAGACAGTACCTACGAGCAGTACTTC,CASSLDSTYEQYF
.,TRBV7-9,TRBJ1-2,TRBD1,TGTGCCAGCAGCACCCGGGGACAGGTTGGAGGCTACACCTTC,CASSTRGQVGGYTF
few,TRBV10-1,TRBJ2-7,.,TGCGCCAGCAGTGAGTCGAATTGGCCCTACGAGCAGTACTTC,CASSESNWPYEQYF
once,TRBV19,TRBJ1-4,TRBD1,TGTGCCAGTACCCTACAGGGGTGGAGTGAAAAACTGTTTTTT,CASTLQGWSEKLFF
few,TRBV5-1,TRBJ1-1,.,TGCGCCAGCAGCAATACAGATTCGAACACTGAAGCTTTCTTT,CASSNTDSNTEAFF